Shown below are 4 T cell receptor beta chains from a single sample sequenced in a study of T cell clonality in common variable immunodeficiency. The data were produced by immunoSEQ multiplex PCR, yet TCRdb's version contains in-frame clones alone and is incomplete. Listed here are about 26,000 clones without any singletons, the top ten holding around 4%. These receptors' antigens are unknown. Study-wide points: Reportedly, TCR beta sequences from common variable immunodeficiency showed fewer deletions and N-nucleotide insertions.

The sample taken for sequencing was peripheral blood mononuclear cells. All receptors derive from a human donor with common variable immunodeficiency.

In its sample, this clone was seen many times. The read halts 3 residues ahead of the CDR3 end, with the missing end drawn from the germline J gene. The V call is TRBV2, the J call TRBJ2-3, with D possibly TRBD2 on 6 matching bases. Trimming took 7 bases from V and 5 from J, leaving 22 bases between them. Per germline, CDR1 SNHLY and CDR2 FYNNEI. The CDR3 totals 16 residues. CDR3 DNA (partial): TGTGCCAGCAAAACCGGGACTGGGCGGAGAGGAGATACG. It specifies CASKTGTGRRGDT. The CDR3 as a whole reads CASKTGTGRRGDTQYF.

This clone was observed a handful of times. Coverage ceases 3 residues before the CDR3 finishes, and the germline J gene fills in the end. The V and J genes are TRBV18 and TRBJ2-2; tentatively, D is TRBD2 (6 bases). This CDR3 contains 16 residues. The germline V gene encodes CDR1 KGHSH and CDR2 LQKENI. The V gene lost 3 bases and the J gene lost 0 bases, with 11 bases spanning the gap. The CDR3: CASSPPGLANTGELFF. The sequenced part of the CDR3 DNA is TGTGCCAGCTCACCTCCGGGACTCGCGAACACCGGGGAG.

The CDR3 DNA, read in part, is TGCAGTGCACCGACTGATTACGAG. It encodes CSAPTDYE. The entire CDR3 protein is CSAPTDYEQYF. The chain has TRBV20-1 and TRBJ2-7; D not resolved. The read falls 3 residues short of the CDR3 end, and the missing part is taken from the germline J gene. CDR1 DFQATT and CDR2 SNEGSKA come from the germline V gene (reference sequence). V was cut by 6 bases and J by 4 bases, with 10 bases left in between. This CDR3 region has 11 residues.

This clone has only a few counts. CDR3 DNA, as far as it was read: TGTGCCAGCACCAGGACTAGCGGGAGCTACGAG. Its translation is CASTRTSGSYE. The full CDR3 sequence reads CASTRTSGSYEQYF. V is TRBV6-2 or TRBV6-3 and J is TRBJ2-7, with 13 positions matching TRBD2. The read is 3 residues too short to cover the CDR3 end, so that end is filled in from the germline J gene. Unmatched junction bases numbered 3, after V lost 7 bases and J lost 3 bases. The CDR3 has 14 amino acids. In germline, CDR1 is MNHEY, CDR2 SVGEGT.